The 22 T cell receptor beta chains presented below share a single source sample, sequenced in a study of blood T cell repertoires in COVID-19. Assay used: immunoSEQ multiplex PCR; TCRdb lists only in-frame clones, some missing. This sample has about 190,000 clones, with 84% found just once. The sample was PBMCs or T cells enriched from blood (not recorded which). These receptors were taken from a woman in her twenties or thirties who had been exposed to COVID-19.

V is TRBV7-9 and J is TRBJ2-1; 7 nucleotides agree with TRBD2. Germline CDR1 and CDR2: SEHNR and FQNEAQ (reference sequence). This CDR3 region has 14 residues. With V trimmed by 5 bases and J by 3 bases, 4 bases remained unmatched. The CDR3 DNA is TGTGCCAGCAGCAACCCGGGAGGCTACAATGAGCAGTTCTTC. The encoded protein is CASSNPGGYNEQFF.

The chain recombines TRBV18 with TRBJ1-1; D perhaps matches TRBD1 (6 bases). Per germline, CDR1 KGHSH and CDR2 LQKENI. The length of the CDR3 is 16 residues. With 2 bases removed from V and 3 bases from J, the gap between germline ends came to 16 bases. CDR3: CASSPRRQDEYTEAFF. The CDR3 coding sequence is TGTGCCAGCTCACCAAGACGACAGGATGAATACACTGAAGCTTTCTTT.

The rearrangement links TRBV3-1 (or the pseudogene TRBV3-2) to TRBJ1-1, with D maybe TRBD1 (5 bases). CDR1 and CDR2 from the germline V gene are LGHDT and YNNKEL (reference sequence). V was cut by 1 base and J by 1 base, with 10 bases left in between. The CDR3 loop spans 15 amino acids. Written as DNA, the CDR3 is TGTGCCAGCAGCCAAGCGGCTACAGGGAACACTGAAGCTTTCTTT. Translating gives CASSQAATGNTEAFF.

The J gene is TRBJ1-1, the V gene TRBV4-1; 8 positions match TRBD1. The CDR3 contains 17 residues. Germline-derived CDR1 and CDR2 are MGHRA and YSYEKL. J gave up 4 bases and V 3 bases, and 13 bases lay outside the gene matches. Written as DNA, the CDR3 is TGCGCCAGCAGCCAGGACGCAGGGGGCAACTGGGGCACTGAAGCTTTCTTT. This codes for CASSQDAGGNWGTEAFF.

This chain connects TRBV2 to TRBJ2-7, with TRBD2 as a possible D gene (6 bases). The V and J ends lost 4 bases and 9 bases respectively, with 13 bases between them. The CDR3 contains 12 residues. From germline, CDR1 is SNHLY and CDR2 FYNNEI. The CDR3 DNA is TGTGCCAGCAGTGTAAAGGCGGAGGGGCAGTACTTC. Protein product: CASSVKAEGQYF. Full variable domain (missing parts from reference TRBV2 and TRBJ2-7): EPEVTQTPSHQVTQMGQEVILRCVPISNHLYFYWYRQILGQKVEFLVSFYNNEISEKSEIFDDQFSVERPDGSNFTLKIRSTKLEDSAMYFCASSVKAEGQYFGPGTRLTVT.

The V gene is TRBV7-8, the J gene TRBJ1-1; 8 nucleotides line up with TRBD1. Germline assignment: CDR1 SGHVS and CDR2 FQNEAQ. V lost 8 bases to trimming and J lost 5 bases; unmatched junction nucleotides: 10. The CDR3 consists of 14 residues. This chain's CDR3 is CASGGQATRTEAFF. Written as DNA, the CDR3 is TGTGCCAGCGGGGGACAGGCCACAAGGACTGAAGCTTTCTTT.

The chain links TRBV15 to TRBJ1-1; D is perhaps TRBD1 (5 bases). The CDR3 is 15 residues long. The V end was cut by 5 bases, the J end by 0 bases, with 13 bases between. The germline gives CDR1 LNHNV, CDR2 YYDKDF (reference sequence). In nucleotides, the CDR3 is TGTGCCACCAGCCCAAGACAGTTTATGAACACTGAAGCTTTCTTT. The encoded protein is CATSPRQFMNTEAFF.

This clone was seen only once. This chain's CDR3 is CASSVQVNTEAFF. DNA of the CDR3: TGTGCCAGCAGCGTACAGGTGAACACTGAAGCTTTCTTT. This chain joins TRBV7-6 and TRBJ1-1, with a weak D call TRBD1 (5 bases). With 5 bases removed from V and 0 bases from J, the gap between germline ends came to 7 bases. In germline, CDR1 is SGHVS, CDR2 FNYEAQ. This CDR3 spans 13 amino acids.

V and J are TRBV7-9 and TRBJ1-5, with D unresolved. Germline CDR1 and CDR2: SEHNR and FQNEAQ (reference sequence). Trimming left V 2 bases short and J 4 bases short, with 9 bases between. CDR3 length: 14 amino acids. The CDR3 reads CASSLLGTNQPQHF. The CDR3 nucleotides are TGTGCCAGCAGCTTACTAGGTACTAATCAGCCCCAGCATTTT.

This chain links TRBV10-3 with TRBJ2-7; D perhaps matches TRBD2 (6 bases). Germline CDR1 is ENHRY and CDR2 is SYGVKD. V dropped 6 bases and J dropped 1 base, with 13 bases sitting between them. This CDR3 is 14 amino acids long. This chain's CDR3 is CAISGGQLSYEQYF. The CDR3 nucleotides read TGTGCCATCAGCGGGGGTCAGTTATCCTACGAGCAGTACTTC.

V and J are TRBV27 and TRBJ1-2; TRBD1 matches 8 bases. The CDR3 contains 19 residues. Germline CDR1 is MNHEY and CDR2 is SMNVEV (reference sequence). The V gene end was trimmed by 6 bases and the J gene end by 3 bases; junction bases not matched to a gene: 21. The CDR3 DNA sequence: TGTGCCAGCAGCAGTGTTCACGGGACAGGCCTTATAACCTACTATGGCTACACCTTC. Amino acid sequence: CASSSVHGTGLITYYGYTF.

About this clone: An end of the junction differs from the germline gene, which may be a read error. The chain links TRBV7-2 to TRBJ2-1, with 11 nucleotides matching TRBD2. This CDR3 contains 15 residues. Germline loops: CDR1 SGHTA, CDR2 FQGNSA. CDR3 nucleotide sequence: TGTGCCAGCAGCGTAGCGGGGGGGTGGTACAATGAGCAGTTCTTC. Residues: CASSVAGGWYNEQFF. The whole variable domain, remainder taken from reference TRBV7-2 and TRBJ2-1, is GAGVSQSPSNKVTEKGKDVELRCDPISGHTALYWYRQSLGQGLEFLIYFQGNSAPDKSGLPSDRFSAERTGGSVSTLTIQRTQQEDSAVYLCASSVAGGWYNEQFFGPGTRLTVL.

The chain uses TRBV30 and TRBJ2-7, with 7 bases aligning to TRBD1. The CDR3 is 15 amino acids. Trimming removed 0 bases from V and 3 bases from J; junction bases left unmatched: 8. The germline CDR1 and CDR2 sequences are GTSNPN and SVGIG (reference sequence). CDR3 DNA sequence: TGTGCCTGGAGTGTACTTAGACAGGGTTTCTACGAGCAGTACTTC. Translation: CAWSVLRQGFYEQYF.

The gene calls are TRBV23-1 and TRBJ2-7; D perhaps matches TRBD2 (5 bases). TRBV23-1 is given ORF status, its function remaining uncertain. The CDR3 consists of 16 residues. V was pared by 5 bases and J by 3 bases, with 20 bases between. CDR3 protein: CASSRAFEGIIYEQYF. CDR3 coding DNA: TGCGCCAGCAGTAGGGCCTTTGAGGGTATCATCTACGAGCAGTACTTC.

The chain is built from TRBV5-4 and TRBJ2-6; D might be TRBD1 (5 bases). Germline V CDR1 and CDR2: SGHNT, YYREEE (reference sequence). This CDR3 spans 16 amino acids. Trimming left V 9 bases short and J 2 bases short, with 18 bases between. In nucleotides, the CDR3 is TGTGCCATTCCAGGGATGATTAATCCTGGGGCCAACGTCCTGACTTTC. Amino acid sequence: CAIPGMINPGANVLTF. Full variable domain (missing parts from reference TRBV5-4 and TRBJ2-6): ETGVTQSPTHLIKTRGQQVTLRCSSQSGHNTVSWYQQALGQGPQFIFQYYREEENGRGNFPPRFSGLQFPNYSSELNVNALELDDSALYLCAIPGMINPGANVLTFGAGSRLTVL.

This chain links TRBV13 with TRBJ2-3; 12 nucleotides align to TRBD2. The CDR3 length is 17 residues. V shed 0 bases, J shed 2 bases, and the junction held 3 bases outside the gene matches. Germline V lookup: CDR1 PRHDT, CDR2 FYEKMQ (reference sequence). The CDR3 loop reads CASSLGLAGGDTDTQYF. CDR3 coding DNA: TGTGCCAGCAGCTTAGGGCTAGCGGGGGGGGACACAGATACGCAGTATTTT.

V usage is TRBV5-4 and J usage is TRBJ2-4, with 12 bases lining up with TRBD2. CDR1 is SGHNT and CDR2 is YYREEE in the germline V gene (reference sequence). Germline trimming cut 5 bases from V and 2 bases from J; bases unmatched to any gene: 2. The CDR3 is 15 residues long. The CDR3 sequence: CASRTSGGPKNIQYF. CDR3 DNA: TGTGCCAGCAGAACTAGCGGGGGGCCCAAAAACATTCAGTACTTC.

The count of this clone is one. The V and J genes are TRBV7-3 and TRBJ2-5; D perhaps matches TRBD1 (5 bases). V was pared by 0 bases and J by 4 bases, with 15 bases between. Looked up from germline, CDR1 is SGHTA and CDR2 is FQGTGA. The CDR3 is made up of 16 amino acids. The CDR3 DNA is TGTGCCAGCAGCTTAACTGGGGCCAGATTACTAGAGACCCAGTACTTC. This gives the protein CASSLTGARLLETQYF.

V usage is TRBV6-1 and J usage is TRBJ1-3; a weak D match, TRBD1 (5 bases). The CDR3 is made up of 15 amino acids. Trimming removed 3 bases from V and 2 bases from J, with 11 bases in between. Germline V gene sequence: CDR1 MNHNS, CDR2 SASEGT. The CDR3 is CASSDLGVPGNTIYF. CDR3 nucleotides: TGTGCCAGCAGTGATCTAGGGGTCCCTGGAAACACCATATATTTT.

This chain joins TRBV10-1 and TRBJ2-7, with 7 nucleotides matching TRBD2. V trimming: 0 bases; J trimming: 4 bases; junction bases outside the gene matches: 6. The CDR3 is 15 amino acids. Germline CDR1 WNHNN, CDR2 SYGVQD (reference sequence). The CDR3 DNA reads TGCGCCAGCAGTGAGTCGGGACTAAGCTCTTACGAGCAGTACTTC. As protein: CASSESGLSSYEQYF.

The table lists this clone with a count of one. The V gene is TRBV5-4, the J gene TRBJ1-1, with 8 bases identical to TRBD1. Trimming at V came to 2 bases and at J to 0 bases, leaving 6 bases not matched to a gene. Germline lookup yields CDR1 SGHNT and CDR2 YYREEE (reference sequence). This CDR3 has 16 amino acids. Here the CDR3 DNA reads TGTGCCAGCAGCTTCTCACAGGGGGGATTGAACACTGAAGCTTTCTTT. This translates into CASSFSQGGLNTEAFF.

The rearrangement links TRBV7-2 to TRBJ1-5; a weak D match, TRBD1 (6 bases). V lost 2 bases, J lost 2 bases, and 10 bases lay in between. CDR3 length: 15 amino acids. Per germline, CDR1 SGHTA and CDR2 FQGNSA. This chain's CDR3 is CASSLQGRGNQPQHF. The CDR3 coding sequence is TGTGCCAGCAGCTTACAGGGGCGAGGCAATCAGCCCCAGCATTTT.